Listed below are T cell receptor beta chains from one sample, sequenced in a study of identical twins. From the 5' RACE reads, TCRdb called clonotypes with MiXCR, one entry per CDR3 protein. The sample has 650,000 to 750,000 distinct CDR3 sequences, 21% seen once. The sample was also reused in another study, on T cells expressing NK-cell markers.

The sequenced sample consisted of PBMCs. These receptors came from a woman younger than 35 in good health. Each CDR3 is given without its conserved first and last residue. The order of the fields is V gene, CDR3 protein.

V: TRBV6-1
CDR3: ASSAGTSNEQF

V: TRBV12-3/TRBV12-4
CDR3: AMTSTTDTQY

V: TRBV10-2
CDR3: ASSDNTEAF

V: TRBV7-2
CDR3: ASSTAPRGSSYNEQF

V: TRBV7-8
CDR3: ASSPGLAGGTEQF

V: TRBV12-3/TRBV12-4
CDR3: ASSHRTSGGDTQY

V: TRBV11-2
CDR3: ASSFPLGLAGVSLETQY

V: TRBV9
CDR3: ASSEGLAAPF

V: TRBV20-1
CDR3: SAIRDLTRPDTQY

V: TRBV29-1
CDR3: SVEPGQGATDTQY

V: TRBV9
CDR3: ASSPLGQGRYGYT

V: TRBV11-3
CDR3: ASSSGRDPTYEQY

V: TRBV19
CDR3: ASSSHYEEETQY

V: TRBV6-5
CDR3: ASSLQDRGNYGYT

V: TRBV12-3/TRBV12-4
CDR3: ASSLGGKAF

V: TRBV10-2
CDR3: ASRPRLAAYEQY

V: TRBV4-2
CDR3: ASSQESGANVLT

V: TRBV7-2
CDR3: ASSLEPLYNEQF

V: TRBV10-3
CDR3: AISGGSGTDTQY

V: TRBV9
CDR3: ASSVYGTSGTGELF

V: TRBV10-2
CDR3: ASSALGYSTDTQY

V: TRBV4-3
CDR3: ASSPGYGGQETQY

V: TRBV6-2/TRBV6-3
CDR3: ASGPTGTGEQF

V: TRBV12-3/TRBV12-4
CDR3: ASSSVTLTKNIQY

V: TRBV15
CDR3: ATSSQDRGSYEQY

V: TRBV20-1
CDR3: SASWREGRDTQY

V: TRBV5-1
CDR3: ASSYADSPSTDTQY

V: TRBV27
CDR3: ASSLSSGRAAWSTDTQY

V: TRBV6-5
CDR3: ASSYSTLAATSTDTQY

V: TRBV11-1
CDR3: ASNPLVGRTGLSSYNEQF

V: TRBV20-1
CDR3: SARDQEQVAYGYT

V: TRBV20-1
CDR3: SAPGLLAHSYNEQF

V: TRBV11-2
CDR3: ASSLVLWDSGRMGETQY

V: TRBV20-1
CDR3: SAGRTPNTEAF

V: TRBV20-1
CDR3: SGTGTRWNEQF

V: TRBV15
CDR3: ATSRDSGLSTDTQY

V: TRBV12-3/TRBV12-4
CDR3: ASSPSSGGNNEQF

V: TRBV20-1
CDR3: SADSRGRGGNEQF

V: TRBV18
CDR3: ASSPGMAANQPQH

V: TRBV20-1
CDR3: SATSGSHEQY

V: TRBV20-1
CDR3: SARDRLRLSTDTQY

V: TRBV28
CDR3: ASSLQGAATNEKLF

V: TRBV5-6
CDR3: ASSYRDAGSYEQY

V: TRBV20-1
CDR3: SARRSLGSTDTQY

V: TRBV6-2/TRBV6-3
CDR3: ASCGTNSNQPQH

V: TRBV15
CDR3: ATSRHTSTDYNEQF

V: TRBV3-1
CDR3: ASSRAGVSNTEAF

V: TRBV20-1
CDR3: SASDKNIQY

V: TRBV12-3/TRBV12-4
CDR3: ASSWMGGEAF

V: TRBV29-1
CDR3: SVGGLALDTQY

V: TRBV12-3/TRBV12-4
CDR3: ASSPRDPKWANNQPQH

V: TRBV20-1
CDR3: SARGQGGRYEQY

V: TRBV20-1
CDR3: SASPGGWEQY